These 26 T cell receptor beta chains originate from one sample sequenced in a study of OX40 agonist ivuxolimab in advanced cancers. Libraries were prepared by immunoSEQ multiplex PCR; TCRdb keeps only in-frame clonotypes and omits some of them. The repertoire holds some 33,000 clones, with about 88% as singletons. Sample: CD4+ or CD8+ T cells sorted from blood, taken in a trial of the OX40 agonist ivuxolimab. The receptors were gathered from an adult with an advanced solid tumor such as melanoma, head and neck, liver or kidney cancer.

The sample holds a few counts of this clone. The chain carries TRBV9 and TRBJ2-1; the D gene is possibly TRBD2 (5 bases). Trimming pared 2 bases from V and 1 base from J, leaving 13 bases between. This CDR3 has 16 residues. Germline V gives CDR1 SGDLS, CDR2 YYNGEE. CDR3 DNA: TGTGCCAGCAGCGTTGGAGGAGACCCATCCTACAATGAGCAGTTCTTC. Protein product: CASSVGGDPSYNEQFF.

The count of this clone is one. The CDR3 bases are TGTGCCAGCATTCCCCCAGCGGGCGTATCGAACACCGGGGAGCTGTTTTTT. Amino acid sequence: CASIPPAGVSNTGELFF. The V gene is TRBV28, the J gene TRBJ2-2; D may be TRBD2 (6 bases). Germline lookup yields CDR1 MDHEN and CDR2 SYDVKM. This CDR3 is 17 amino acids long. V was clipped by 7 bases and J by 0 bases, with 18 bases between them.

This chain uses TRBV10-1 with TRBJ2-7; TRBD1 might be the D (6 bases). V lost 3 bases and J 2 bases, leaving 8 bases between the germline ends. The CDR3 has 13 residues. CDR1 WNHNN and CDR2 SYGVQD come from the germline V gene (reference sequence). CDR3 nucleotides: TGCGCCAGCAGTGATCAGGGGCCCTACGAGCAGTACTTC. It encodes CASSDQGPYEQYF.

The chain links TRBV5-1 to TRBJ1-4, with 8 bases aligning to TRBD1. The CDR3 extends over 17 amino acids. Germline loops: CDR1 SGHRS, CDR2 YFSETQ. The J segment lost 7 bases and the V segment lost 3 bases, leaving 14 bases of the junction unmatched. CDR3 loop: CASSWPEQQGAPEKLFF. In DNA form, the CDR3 reads TGCGCCAGCAGCTGGCCGGAGCAGCAGGGGGCGCCTGAAAAACTGTTTTTT.

J is TRBJ1-5 and V is TRBV27, with D perhaps matching TRBD1 (5 bases). The ends were cut back, 7 bases at V and 0 bases at J, with 19 bases in the middle. The CDR3 sequence is 17 residues long. CDR1 is MNHEY, CDR2 SMNVEV, per germline (reference sequence). The CDR3, as DNA: TGTGCCAGCATCCTAAGGGGACCCCCGCCTAGCAATCAGCCCCAGCATTTT. This translates into CASILRGPPPSNQPQHF.

The J gene is TRBJ2-7, the V gene TRBV6-6; 11 positions agree with TRBD2. In germline, CDR1 is MNHNY, CDR2 SVGAGI (reference sequence). J gave up 2 bases and V 5 bases, and 2 bases lay outside the gene matches. CDR3 length: 14 residues. The CDR3 spells CASSPLAGAYEQYF. CDR3 in DNA: TGTGCCAGCAGTCCACTAGCGGGAGCCTACGAGCAGTACTTC.

This clone was observed once. The chain is built from TRBV5-6 and TRBJ2-3, with 12 bases lining up with TRBD2. Germline CDR1 is SGHDT and CDR2 is YYEEEE. V was clipped by 0 bases and J by 0 bases; unmatched bases: 5. This CDR3 contains 18 residues. The CDR3 bases are TGTGCCAGCAGCTTGGCGCTAGCGGGAGGGCTTAGCACAGATACGCAGTATTTT. It is translated as CASSLALAGGLSTDTQYF.

This clone came up many times. The CDR3 DNA reads TGCGCCAGCAGCCAAGGACAGGGGGCCTTCTACGAGCAGTACTTC. Amino acid sequence: CASSQGQGAFYEQYF. The rearrangement links TRBV4-1 to TRBJ2-7; 10 bases map to TRBD1. Trimming cost V 1 base and J 3 bases; bases outside gene matches: 3. The CDR3 has 15 amino acids. Germline CDR1 MGHRA, CDR2 YSYEKL.

The chain carries TRBV7-9 and TRBJ2-5; D might be TRBD1 (6 bases). Trimming removed 6 bases at V and 1 base at J, with 9 bases between. CDR3 size: 13 residues. Germline values: CDR1 SEHNR, CDR2 FQNEAQ (reference sequence). The CDR3: CASSQGLQETQYF. Written as DNA, the CDR3 is TGTGCCAGCAGTCAGGGGCTCCAAGAGACCCAGTACTTC.

This chain connects TRBV19 to TRBJ1-1, with 7 bases that match TRBD1. The J segment lost 1 base and the V segment lost 5 bases, leaving 4 bases of the junction unmatched. Germline CDR1 is LNHDA and CDR2 is SQIVND (reference sequence). The CDR3 consists of 14 residues. The CDR3 region is CASSPRDRNTEAFF. The CDR3 DNA reads as TGTGCCAGTAGTCCCCGGGACAGGAACACTGAAGCTTTCTTT.

The chain has TRBV29-1 and TRBJ1-3, with D unresolved. Germline V gives CDR1 SQVTM, CDR2 ANQGSEA. The V end lost 1 base, the J end lost 1 base, and 5 bases lay between the germline ends. The CDR3 has 13 residues. In DNA form, the CDR3 reads TGCAGCGTTGAAGGCCGGTCTGGAAACACCATATATTTT. As protein: CSVEGRSGNTIYF.

This chain connects TRBV5-6 to TRBJ2-5, with a tentative D call TRBD1 (6 bases). The germline V gene has CDR1 SGHDT and CDR2 YYEEEE. V lost 3 bases to trimming and J lost 6 bases, with 6 bases between them. The CDR3 consists of 11 residues. The CDR3 DNA reads TGTGCCAGCAGCTGGGGGCAGACCCAGTACTTC. It specifies CASSWGQTQYF.

The chain links TRBV29-1 to TRBJ1-2, with D possibly TRBD1 on 5 matching bases. Germline CDR1 SQVTM, CDR2 ANQGSEA. The CDR3 runs to 10 residues. V was trimmed by 5 bases and J by 7 bases, leaving 8 bases between them. The CDR3 region has the DNA TGCAGCGTTACGGGGGGTGGCTACACCTTC. Translated: CSVTGGGYTF. Full variable domain (rest looked up from reference TRBV29-1 and TRBJ1-2): SAVISQKPSRDICQRGTSLTIQCQVDSQVTMMFWYRQQPGQSLTLIATANQGSEATYESGFVIDKFPISRPNLTFSTLTVSNMSPEDSSIYLCSVTGGGYTFGSGTRLTVV.

The rearrangement uses TRBV14 and TRBJ2-1, with 7 bases matching TRBD2. Trimming removed 4 bases from V and 7 bases from J; junction bases left unmatched: 13. This CDR3 has 16 amino acids. CDR1 SGHDN and CDR2 FVKESK come from the germline V gene. The CDR3 protein is CASSLGNWREINEQFF. CDR3 coding DNA: TGTGCCAGCAGCCTGGGTAACTGGCGGGAGATAAATGAGCAGTTCTTC. Filled out from reference TRBV14 and TRBJ2-1, the complete variable domain reads EAGVTQFPSHSVIEKGQTVTLRCDPISGHDNLYWYRRVMGKEIKFLLHFVKESKQDESGMPNNRFLAERTGGTYSTLKVQPAELEDSGVYFCASSLGNWREINEQFFGPGTRLTVL.

This clone has a handful of counts. The chain uses TRBV7-2 and TRBJ1-1; possible D gene TRBD1, 5 bases. The CDR3 is 17 residues long. Germline values: CDR1 SGHTA, CDR2 FQGNSA. Trimming cost V 4 bases and J 1 base, with 19 bases left between them. The CDR3: CASSSAPGRGQNTEAFF. The CDR3 region has the DNA TGTGCCAGCAGCTCCGCCCCGGGGAGGGGCCAGAACACTGAAGCTTTCTTT.

The chain couples TRBV5-4 to TRBJ1-1; D is ambiguous. V gave up 0 bases and J gave up 7 bases, with 4 bases separating them. CDR1 SGHNT and CDR2 YYREEE come from the germline V gene (reference sequence). The CDR3 is 11 amino acids. CDR3 sequence: CASSLGREAFF. Written as DNA, the CDR3 is TGTGCCAGCAGCTTGGGACGTGAAGCTTTCTTT.

The chain uses TRBV4-1 and TRBJ2-7, with D unclear. Trimming took off 5 bases at V and 6 bases at J, with 17 bases between the two ends. This CDR3 is built from 14 residues. CDR1 and CDR2 (germline): MGHRA, YSYEKL. CDR3 bases: TGCGCCAGCAGCGTGACTCTCTTCGACCTCGAGCAGTACTTC. It specifies CASSVTLFDLEQYF.

The genes are TRBV5-4 and TRBJ2-3; D uncertain. The ends were cut back, 3 bases at V and 2 bases at J, with 13 bases in the middle. The CDR3 spans 15 residues. The germline V gene encodes CDR1 SGHNT and CDR2 YYREEE (reference sequence). CDR3 region: CASSYPSDDTDTQYF. DNA of the CDR3: TGTGCCAGCAGCTACCCCTCGGACGACACAGATACGCAGTATTTT.

This chain links TRBV7-9 with TRBJ2-1; TRBD2 is a possible D gene (6 bases). From germline, CDR1 is SEHNR and CDR2 FQNEAQ (reference sequence). This CDR3 comprises 12 residues. V lost 5 bases and J 9 bases, leaving 11 bases between the germline ends. DNA for the CDR3: TGTGCCAGCAGCGCACTAGCTTTTGAGCAGTTCTTC. Its protein is CASSALAFEQFF.

The chain carries TRBV5-6 and TRBJ2-7; TRBD2 agrees at 10 bases. J was trimmed by 4 bases and V by 5 bases; bases with no gene match: 6. Germline values: CDR1 SGHDT, CDR2 YYEEEE. The CDR3 has 14 residues. CDR3 residues: CASRGSGGAYEQYF. The CDR3 DNA sequence: TGTGCCAGCAGGGGCAGCGGGGGGGCTTACGAGCAGTACTTC.

The CDR3 nucleotides are TGTGCCAGTAGTTTCCGACAGTGGGCTTTCTTT. Translated: CASSFRQWAFF. V gene TRBV19 combines with J gene TRBJ1-1; perhaps TRBD1 as D (5 bases). Germline CDR1 LNHDA, CDR2 SQIVND (reference sequence). This CDR3 region has 11 residues. V shed 5 bases and J shed 11 bases, with 12 bases lying between them.

This chain joins TRBV10-1 and TRBJ2-3, with a weak D call TRBD1 (5 bases). From germline, CDR1 is WNHNN and CDR2 SYGVQD (reference sequence). V was shortened by 6 bases and J by 5 bases, with 12 bases between the two germline ends. This CDR3 contains 13 residues. CDR3 region: CASSVLGEDTQYF. The DNA of the CDR3 is TGCGCCAGCAGCGTTCTAGGGGAAGATACGCAGTATTTT.

V usage is TRBV19 and J usage is TRBJ2-1; D not resolved. Trimming stripped 7 bases from V and 4 bases from J, with 11 bases between. The CDR3 totals 13 residues. The germline V gene has CDR1 LNHDA and CDR2 SQIVND (reference sequence). For the CDR3, the DNA is TGTGCCAGTAACCCAGGCGATTACAATGAGCAGTTCTTC. It yields the protein CASNPGDYNEQFF. The variable domain in full, with the rest retrieved from reference TRBV19 and TRBJ2-1, is DGGITQSPKYLFRKEGQNVTLSCEQNLNHDAMYWYRQDPGQGLRLIYYSQIVNDFQKGDIAEGYSVSREKKESFPLTVTSAQKNPTAFYLCASNPGDYNEQFFGPGTRLTVL.

The sample holds one count of this clone. The chain is built from TRBV2 and TRBJ2-1; 8 nucleotides line up with TRBD2. V gave up 11 bases and J gave up 4 bases; unmatched junction bases: 10. The CDR3 has 14 amino acids. Germline V gene lookup returns CDR1 SNHLY and CDR2 FYNNEI. CDR3 in DNA: TGTGCCGGATCAGCGGGAGAGAGATACAATGAGCAGTTCTTC. Its protein product is CAGSAGERYNEQFF.

This clone was detected many times. J is TRBJ2-6 and V is TRBV19; 8 nucleotides line up with TRBD1. The ends lost 5 bases at V and 0 bases at J; junction bases unmatched: 3. Germline V gene data show CDR1 as LNHDA and CDR2 as SQIVND (reference sequence). CDR3 length: 16 amino acids. The CDR3, as DNA: TGTGCCAGTAGTGCAACAGGGGGCTCTGGGGCCAACGTCCTGACTTTC. Amino acids: CASSATGGSGANVLTF.

The chain links TRBV7-8 to TRBJ1-5; D is possibly TRBD1 (6 bases). The CDR3 spans 17 residues. The germline gives CDR1 SGHVS, CDR2 FQNEAQ. Trimming cost V 4 bases and J 1 base, with 17 bases left between them. CDR3 nucleotides: TGTGCCAGCAGCTCTCGCGGTAAGAGGGGGAGCAATCAGCCCCAGCATTTT. Translating it yields CASSSRGKRGSNQPQHF. The entire variable domain, with the rest obtained from reference TRBV7-8 and TRBJ1-5, is as follows: GAGVSQSPRYKVAKRGQDVALRCDPISGHVSLFWYQQALGQGPEFLTYFQNEAQLDKSGLPSDRFFAERPEGSVSTLKIQRTQQEDSAVYLCASSSRGKRGSNQPQHFGDGTRLSIL.